This TCR beta chain comes out of a study of early T cells in non-severe SARS-CoV-2 infection. About the study: Unsorted whole blood bulk RNA was sequenced, with unpaired chains.

The V and J ends lost 4 bases and 3 bases respectively, with 11 bases between them. The CDR3 covers 13 residues. Germline V gene lookup returns CDR1 SGHDT and CDR2 YYEEEE. Individual cDNA molecules were tagged with unique molecular identifiers, the study reported. TCRdb reprocessed the 5' RACE reads with MiXCR, giving one entry per CDR3 protein. The sample carries tens of thousands of distinct CDR3 sequences, approximately 15% recorded once. This clonotype appeared a few times. The V call is TRBV5-6, the J call TRBJ2-7; D possibly corresponds to TRBD1 (5 bases). The sample taken for sequencing was whole blood. The source of this sequence is an adult who was a healthcare worker with PCR-confirmed SARS-CoV-2 infection or an uninfected control (not recorded which). CDR3 DNA: TGTGCCAGCAGCACGGACACCCGCTACGAGCAGTACTTC. Translating it yields CASSTDTRYEQYF.